The 19 T cell receptor beta chains in this list originate from one sample, sequenced in a study of tissue T cells after allogeneic stem cell transplantation. Sequencing was performed with immunoSEQ multiplex PCR; in TCRdb, only in-frame clones are kept and a portion is missing. This table holds approximately 6,500 clones, under 75% found once. This sample comprised duodenum tissue, obtained at autopsy. The source of these receptors is a woman aged 18-49 years with breast cancer.

The chain has TRBV28 and TRBJ2-3; D remains ambiguous. Per germline, CDR1 MDHEN and CDR2 SYDVKM. This CDR3 region has 15 residues. Trimming cost V 3 bases and J 4 bases, with 14 bases left between them. The CDR3 sequence: CASSFEHFWADTQYF. The CDR3 DNA follows: TGTGCCAGCAGTTTCGAGCACTTTTGGGCAGATACGCAGTATTTT.

The rearrangement uses TRBV5-1 and TRBJ2-2; D call uncertain. Trimming took 0 bases from V and 1 from J, leaving 7 bases between them. The germline V gene encodes CDR1 SGHRS and CDR2 YFSETQ. The CDR3 extends over 15 amino acids. The CDR3 protein is CASSLAMGNTGELFF. The CDR3 nucleotides read TGCGCCAGCAGCTTGGCCATGGGGAACACCGGGGAGCTGTTTTTT.

The rearrangement uses TRBV11-3 and TRBJ2-2, with D possibly being TRBD1 (7 bases). The ends were cut back, 5 bases at V and 3 bases at J, with 10 bases in the middle. Per the germline V gene, CDR1 is SGHNT and CDR2 is YENEEA. The CDR3 runs to 14 residues. CDR3 residues: CASSQGGYTGELFF. The CDR3, as DNA: TGTGCCAGCAGCCAGGGGGGATACACCGGGGAGCTGTTTTTT.

This clone was observed once. The J gene is TRBJ2-7, the V gene TRBV11-2; a possible D gene is TRBD1 (5 bases). The V gene lost 2 bases and the J gene lost 5 bases, with 13 bases spanning the gap. Germline CDR1 and CDR2: SGHAT and FQNNGV. CDR3 length equals 14 residues. This CDR3 is CASSLRGSTHEQYF. The CDR3 nucleotides are TGTGCCAGCAGCTTAAGGGGCAGCACCCACGAGCAGTACTTC.

The chain links TRBV2 to TRBJ2-1; 7 bases are a match to TRBD1. The V and J ends lost 4 bases and 9 bases, in that order; junction bases with no gene match: 6. The V gene's germline CDR1 is SNHLY and CDR2 FYNNEI. CDR3 length: 13 amino acids. CDR3 sequence: CASSAQGVVEQFF. The CDR3 DNA follows: TGTGCCAGCAGTGCCCAGGGGGTGGTTGAGCAGTTCTTC.

The chain employs TRBV5-4 and TRBJ2-2, with a tentative D call TRBD2 (7 bases). Trimming removed 4 bases from V and 6 bases from J, with 16 bases in between. The germline V gene encodes CDR1 SGHNT and CDR2 YYREEE (reference sequence). The CDR3 has 15 amino acids. DNA for the CDR3: TGTGCCAGCAGCCCCCCGGGGGGCTTGGCCGGGGAGCTGTTTTTT. This sequence encodes CASSPPGGLAGELFF. Full variable domain (missing parts from reference TRBV5-4 and TRBJ2-2): ETGVTQSPTHLIKTRGQQVTLRCSSQSGHNTVSWYQQALGQGPQFIFQYYREEENGRGNFPPRFSGLQFPNYSSELNVNALELDDSALYLCASSPPGGLAGELFFGEGSRLTVL.

The gene calls are TRBV4-2 and TRBJ1-5; 8 bases fit TRBD1. J gave up 5 bases and V 1 base, and 4 bases lay outside the gene matches. Per germline, CDR1 LGHNA and CDR2 YNFKEQ. CDR3 length: 15 amino acids. The CDR3 reads CASSQATGGYQPQHF. The CDR3 bases are TGTGCCAGCAGCCAAGCCACAGGGGGGTATCAGCCCCAGCATTTT.

This clone was counted only a few times. The rearrangement links TRBV10-3 to TRBJ2-7; TRBD2 is a possible D gene (6 bases). V lost 10 bases and J lost 5, with 21 bases in between. The CDR3 runs to 14 residues. Germline assignment: CDR1 ENHRY and CDR2 SYGVKD. The CDR3 loop reads CATLLGGEVDEQYF. DNA of the CDR3: TGTGCCACCCTGCTCGGAGGGGAGGTGGACGAGCAGTACTTC.

The chain uses TRBV2 and TRBJ2-5, with D perhaps TRBD2 (6 bases). The CDR3 is 15 amino acids. CDR1 SNHLY and CDR2 FYNNEI come from the germline V gene. The V and J ends lost 6 bases and 1 base respectively, with 15 bases between them. CDR3 amino acids: CASSPWVSGQETQYF. CDR3 sequence (DNA): TGTGCCAGCAGCCCTTGGGTTAGCGGCCAAGAGACCCAGTACTTC.

In its sample, this clone is large. The V call is TRBV4-1, the J call TRBJ2-1; TRBD1 might be the D (6 bases). Germline V CDR1 and CDR2: MGHRA, YSYEKL. Trimming shortened V by 6 bases and J by 8 bases, and 17 bases separated the two germline ends. CDR3 length equals 14 residues. The CDR3 sequence is CASRKQGEYDEQFF. In nucleotides, the CDR3 is TGCGCCAGCAGAAAACAGGGAGAATATGATGAGCAGTTCTTC.

This clone showed up just a few times. V gene TRBV28 combines with J gene TRBJ1-5; TRBD1 matches 8 bases. V was clipped by 8 bases and J by 4 bases; unmatched bases: 4. The V gene's germline CDR1 is MDHEN and CDR2 SYDVKM. The CDR3 consists of 13 residues. The CDR3 is CASQNRGNQPQHF. Written as DNA, the CDR3 is TGTGCCAGCCAAAACAGGGGGAATCAGCCCCAGCATTTT. Drawing the rest from reference TRBV28 and TRBJ1-5, the complete variable domain is DVKVTQSSRYLVKRTGEKVFLECVQDMDHENMFWYRQDPGLGLRLIYFSYDVKMKEKGDIPEGYSVSREKKERFSLILESASTNQTSMYLCASQNRGNQPQHFGDGTRLSIL.

The chain employs TRBV3-1 (or the pseudogene TRBV3-2) and TRBJ2-5; D uncertain. V was shortened by 1 base and J by 4 bases, with 7 bases between the two germline ends. Germline CDR1 is LGHDT and CDR2 is YNNKEL (reference sequence). This CDR3 has 13 amino acids. Here the CDR3 reads CASSQGLGETQYF. The DNA for the CDR3 is TGTGCCAGCAGCCAAGGGCTGGGAGAGACCCAGTACTTC.

This clone was seen more than once but under ten times. The V gene is TRBV19, the J gene TRBJ1-2, with 10 positions matching TRBD1. With 6 bases clipped from V and 0 bases from J, the junction kept 7 bases outside the gene matches. From germline, CDR1 is LNHDA and CDR2 SQIVND (reference sequence). The CDR3 is made up of 16 amino acids. In nucleotides, the CDR3 is TGTGCCAGTAGCGACAGGGGGCAGTCAGCTAACTATGGCTACACCTTC. Its protein product is CASSDRGQSANYGYTF.

The chain recombines TRBV6-5 with TRBJ1-4; D gene uncertain. This CDR3 is built from 14 residues. Germline-derived CDR1 and CDR2 are MNHEY and SVGAGI. Trimming took off 9 bases at V and 0 bases at J, with 11 bases between the two ends. CDR3 sequence reads: CASGDWATNEKLFF. The CDR3 bases are TGTGCCAGTGGGGATTGGGCAACTAATGAAAAACTGTTTTTT.

J is TRBJ2-5 and V is TRBV5-4; 7 bases match TRBD2. The V and J ends lost 4 bases and 0 bases, in that order; junction bases with no gene match: 9. Germline V gives CDR1 SGHNT, CDR2 YYREEE (reference sequence). This CDR3 is built from 16 residues. The CDR3 sequence is CASSPPPGGNQETQYF. The CDR3, as DNA: TGTGCCAGCAGCCCACCACCCGGGGGGAACCAAGAGACCCAGTACTTC.

This clone was found a few times. J is TRBJ1-1 and V is TRBV2, with D hard to call. From germline, CDR1 is SNHLY and CDR2 FYNNEI. This CDR3 has 13 residues. V gave up 6 bases and J gave up 3 bases, with 11 bases separating them. CDR3 coding DNA: TGTGCCAGCAGGGTCGATGGGGACACTGAAGCTTTCTTT. This sequence encodes CASRVDGDTEAFF.

In this sample, this clone is medium-sized. The conserved phenylalanine or tryptophan normally closing the CDR3 is absent here, so this likely arose from a read error. The DNA is omitted, as the CDR3 cannot be located on it reliably, and the CDR3 follows TCRdb's listing. This chain uses TRBV7-9 with TRBJ1-2; the table's D call, TRBD1, has no DNA check behind it. The germline V gene encodes CDR1 SEHNR and CDR2 FQNEAQ (reference sequence). The CDR3 length is 12 residues, termini included. The CDR3: CASSLDGGIQGL.

This chain joins TRBV14 and TRBJ2-7; D not resolved. The V end was cut by 3 bases, the J end by 3 bases, with 12 bases between. The CDR3 totals 14 residues. In germline, CDR1 is SGHDN, CDR2 FVKESK. The CDR3 DNA follows: TGTGCCAGCAGCCAGTTATGGGCAGGCTACGAGCAGTACTTC. It specifies CASSQLWAGYEQYF.

This chain uses TRBV5-4 with TRBJ2-5, with D perhaps matching TRBD1 or TRBD2 (5 bases each). The germline V gene has CDR1 SGHNT and CDR2 YYREEE (reference sequence). Trimming took 4 bases from V and 9 from J, leaving 19 bases between them. The CDR3 length is 14 residues. The DNA for the CDR3 is TGTGCCAGCAGCATGGAGACTGGGGGAAGGGCCCAGTACTTC. It is translated as CASSMETGGRAQYF.